Following are 14 T cell receptor beta chains from one sample sequenced in a study of human T cells and chemical hapten exposure. TCRdb re-analysed the RACE reads in MiXCR, keeping a single row per CDR3 protein. Here the sample spans fewer than 350,000 distinct CDR3 sequences, approximately 8% being singletons. Time point meaning: pre-sensitization, week 0. Documented treatment: therapeutic diphenylcyclopropenone sensitization with weekly scalp DPC. The input for sequencing was whole blood, taken in connection with sensitization to the hapten diphenylcyclopropenone (DPC). The receptors were sampled from a man between 18 and 29 years old with alopecia areata. Some clones in this sample may be carry-over from other donors' samples.

This clonotype has at least ten counts. V gene TRBV6-6 combines with J gene TRBJ2-7; TRBD1 aligns across 8 bases. This CDR3 comprises 14 residues. With 5 bases clipped from V and 3 bases from J, the junction kept 6 bases outside the gene matches. Looked up from germline, CDR1 is MNHNY and CDR2 is SVGAGI (reference sequence). The CDR3 nucleotides are TGTGCCAGCAGTCCCAGACAGGGGAACTACGAGCAGTACTTC. Amino acid sequence: CASSPRQGNYEQYF.

This clonotype was seen a handful of times. This chain joins TRBV6-6 and TRBJ1-5; no clear D. The V and J ends lost 6 bases and 0 bases respectively, with 12 bases between them. CDR3 size: 15 residues. Germline CDR1 is MNHNY and CDR2 is SVGAGI (reference sequence). The CDR3 DNA reads TGTGCCAGCAGCCACTGGGATAATAGCAATCAGCCCCAGCATTTT. Residues: CASSHWDNSNQPQHF.

This clonotype was found a few times. This chain joins TRBV7-8 and TRBJ1-2; the match to TRBD1 covers 12 bases. CDR3 length: 16 residues. J gave up 6 bases and V 5 bases, and 10 bases lay outside the gene matches. Germline CDR1 SGHVS, CDR2 FQNEAQ. As DNA, the CDR3 is TGTGCCAGCAGCGGGGACAGGGGGCGGTTTTCGGATGGCTACACCTTC. Translated: CASSGDRGRFSDGYTF.

A few counts support this clonotype. The chain employs TRBV11-3 and TRBJ2-1; TRBD2 might be the D (5 bases). Germline V gives CDR1 SGHNT, CDR2 YENEEA. This CDR3 is 14 amino acids long. V lost 5 bases to trimming and J lost 10 bases, with 18 bases between them. CDR3 in amino acids: CASSPRGPMGEQFF. Here the CDR3 DNA reads TGTGCCAGCAGCCCCCGGGGTCCAATGGGGGAGCAGTTCTTC. Drawing the rest from reference TRBV11-3 and TRBJ2-1, the complete variable domain is EAGVVQSPRYKIIEKKQPVAFWCNPISGHNTLYWYLQNLGQGPELLIRYENEEAVDDSQLPKDRFSAERLKGVDSTLKIQPAELGDSAVYLCASSPRGPMGEQFFGPGTRLTVL.

This clonotype has only a few counts. This chain uses TRBV29-1 with TRBJ2-5; 7 nucleotides line up with TRBD2. Germline V gene sequence: CDR1 SQVTM, CDR2 ANQGSEA. V trimming: 3 bases; J trimming: 6 bases; junction bases outside the gene matches: 7. This CDR3 is built from 13 residues. Written as DNA, the CDR3 is TGCAGCGTTGATCGGGAGGACCTCCAGACCCAGTACTTC. It codes for CSVDREDLQTQYF.

This chain connects TRBV5-1 to TRBJ2-7; maybe TRBD1 (6 bases). The CDR3 runs 13 residues. Germline V CDR1 and CDR2: SGHRS, YFSETQ. V was clipped by 0 bases and J by 5 bases, with 9 bases between them. As DNA, the CDR3 is TGCGCCAGCAGCTTGGACAGGGAACACGAGCAGTACTTC. Residues: CASSLDREHEQYF.

Note on this clonotype: A much larger clonotype is one base distant, so this may be a read error. This chain joins TRBV6-5 and TRBJ2-3; D might be TRBD2 (7 bases). The CDR3 has 12 amino acids. Between the trimmed V and J ends, which lost 2 bases and 14 bases, there was a span of 14 bases. Germline CDR1 and CDR2: MNHEY and SVGAGI. The CDR3 reads CASSYRGGPMYF. As DNA, the CDR3 is TGTGCCAGCAGTTACAGGGGGGGGCCCATGTATTTT.

This clonotype has a count of ten or more. The V and J genes are TRBV7-9 and TRBJ2-2; D remains ambiguous. Trimming took off 0 bases at V and 1 base at J, with 3 bases between the two ends. The CDR3 consists of 14 residues. CDR1 is SEHNR, CDR2 FQNEAQ, per germline (reference sequence). The CDR3 sequence: CASSLARNTGELFF. The CDR3 DNA follows: TGTGCCAGCAGCTTAGCCAGGAACACCGGGGAGCTGTTTTTT.

The chain combines TRBV6-6 with TRBJ1-4, with D possibly matching TRBD1 (5 bases). CDR1 is MNHNY, CDR2 SVGAGI, per germline (reference sequence). The V gene lost 2 bases and the J gene lost 0 bases, with 10 bases spanning the gap. The CDR3 has 16 amino acids. The CDR3 protein is CASSYPQGATNEKLFF. DNA of the CDR3: TGTGCCAGCAGTTACCCGCAGGGAGCAACTAATGAAAAACTGTTTTTT.

This clonotype was observed many times. The chain employs TRBV5-5 and TRBJ2-7; TRBD1 aligns across 8 bases. CDR3 size: 14 residues. Losses at the gene ends were 4 bases for V and 6 bases for J; bases not matched to a gene: 9. CDR1 and CDR2 from the germline V gene are SGHKS and YYEKEE (reference sequence). DNA for the CDR3: TGTGCCAGCAGCCCAGGACAGGGAATGGGCGAGCAGTACGTC. It specifies CASSPGQGMGEQYV.

This clonotype was seen more than once but under ten times. V and J are TRBV5-1 and TRBJ2-1, with a tentative D call TRBD2 (5 bases). Germline CDR1 is SGHRS and CDR2 is YFSETQ. CDR3 length equals 16 residues. The V gene lost 3 bases and the J gene lost 0 bases, with 13 bases spanning the gap. The CDR3 coding sequence is TGCGCCAGCAGCTCCTATTCGGGGAGCTCCTACAATGAGCAGTTCTTC. It specifies CASSSYSGSSYNEQFF.

This clonotype has more than one count but fewer than ten. The chain uses TRBV20-1 and TRBJ1-3; TRBD1 agrees at 8 bases. This CDR3 has 13 residues. After removal of 5 bases from V and 4 bases from J, the junction contained 4 bases not matched to a gene. Germline V lookup: CDR1 DFQATT, CDR2 SNEGSKA (reference sequence). The CDR3 DNA reads TGCAGTGCTCCGGACAGGGCCGGAAACACCATATATTTT. This gives the protein CSAPDRAGNTIYF.

This clonotype was recorded a few times. The chain recombines TRBV5-1 with TRBJ2-3; D gene uncertain. CDR1 and CDR2 from the germline V gene are SGHRS and YFSETQ. The CDR3 has 16 amino acids. Trimming removed 0 bases from V and 1 base from J, with 12 bases in between. The chain's CDR3 is CASSLGSLSGTDTQYF. The CDR3 nucleotides are TGCGCCAGCAGCTTGGGGTCCCTAAGCGGCACAGATACGCAGTATTTT.

This clonotype was detected only a few times. This chain uses TRBV6-1 with TRBJ1-5, with 9 bases identical to TRBD1. The junction had 6 bases not matched to a gene; V was cut back by 7 bases and J by 2 bases. Germline lookup yields CDR1 MNHNS and CDR2 SASEGT. This CDR3 has 15 amino acids. CDR3 protein: CASNPGQGGNQPQHF. CDR3 DNA: TGTGCCAGCAACCCGGGACAGGGAGGCAATCAGCCCCAGCATTTT.